What follows describes a single T cell receptor (beta chain). Cohorts were determined from participant-reported clinical history. This sample stems from a study of blood T cell repertoires in COVID-19. Study-wide background: The samples span acute and convalescent COVID-19 from the United States, Italy and Spain.

Authors' data handling: Scientists estimated how many nucleated cells there were by amplifying reference gene primers. Here immunoSEQ multiplex PCR was the method, and the copy in TCRdb shows in-frame clones only, minus some. That table is the source of V, J and clone size, and D and trimming were worked out from the DNA. The sample has about 240,000 clones, about 86% seen once; the top ten hold 3% to 4%. The CDR3 contains 16 residues. The sequenced sample was PBMCs or T cells enriched from blood (not recorded which). The V and J genes are TRBV21-1 and TRBJ1-1; the D call in the table, TRBD1, was not verified against the DNA. TRBV21-1 is shown as a pseudogene. This receptor was taken from a woman in her thirties or forties with acute COVID-19. The CDR3 bases are TGTGCCAGCAGCAAAGAGGGACATCTAATGAACACTGAAGCTTTCTTT. It translates to CASSKEGHLMNTEAFF.